This T cell receptor beta chain was retrieved from a study of identical twins. Each CDR3 protein is one row after TCRdb ran MiXCR on the 5' RACE reads. The table lists about 520,000 distinct CDR3 sequences, about 20% of them singletons. Unmatched junction bases numbered 4, after V lost 3 bases and J lost 0 bases. This CDR3 is 15 amino acids long. Per the germline V gene, CDR1 is MNHEY and CDR2 is SMNVEV (reference sequence). This sample also belongs to another study, concerning T cells expressing NK-cell markers. As that study records: Most of the eight sequenced donors were HCMV-seropositive; one was seronegative.

The chain joins TRBV27 to TRBJ1-1, with 7 bases lining up with TRBD1. The sample consisted of CD4+ T cells sorted from blood. The sequence derives from a woman aged 18-30 years in good health. CDR3 region: CASSFRDSMNTEAFF. The CDR3, as DNA: TGTGCCAGCAGTTTCCGGGACAGCATGAACACTGAAGCTTTCTTT.